The TCR beta chain under discussion was sequenced for a study of shared T cell receptors in the human thymus. Trimming stripped 3 bases from V and 6 bases from J, with 18 bases between. Germline loops: CDR1 MGHRA, CDR2 YSYEKL. The CDR3 consists of 17 residues. Clones were sequenced by immunoSEQ multiplex PCR, and TCRdb holds only the in-frame ones, with some missing. This table holds hundreds of thousands of clones, 87% found once. This sample was shared with a second study, whose subject was human thymus T cells. According to that study: Serving as donors were healthy Finnish infants, each of whom was having open corrective surgery for congenital heart defects.

The origin of this receptor is a boy in the first two years of life with a congenital heart defect. The sequenced material came from thymocytes. This chain links TRBV4-1 with TRBJ1-6, with D unresolved. CDR3 amino acids: CASSHDSGFHLNSPLHF. In DNA, the CDR3 is TGCGCCAGCAGCCATGACTCGGGATTCCACCTTAATTCACCCCTCCACTTT.